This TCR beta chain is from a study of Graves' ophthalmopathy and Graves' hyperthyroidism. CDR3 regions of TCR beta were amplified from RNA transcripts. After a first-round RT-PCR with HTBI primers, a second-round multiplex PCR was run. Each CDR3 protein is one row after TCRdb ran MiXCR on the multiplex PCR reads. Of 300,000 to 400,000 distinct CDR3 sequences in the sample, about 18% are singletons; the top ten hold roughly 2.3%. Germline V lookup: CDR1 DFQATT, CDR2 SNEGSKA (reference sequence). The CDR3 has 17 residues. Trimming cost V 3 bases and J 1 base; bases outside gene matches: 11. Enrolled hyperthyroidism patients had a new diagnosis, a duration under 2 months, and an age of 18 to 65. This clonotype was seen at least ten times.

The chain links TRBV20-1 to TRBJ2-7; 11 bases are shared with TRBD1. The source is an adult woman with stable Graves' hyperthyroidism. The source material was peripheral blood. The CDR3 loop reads CSASANPGTGGSYEQYF. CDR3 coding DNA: TGCAGTGCTAGTGCGAATCCCGGGACAGGGGGATCCTACGAGCAGTACTTC.